This T cell receptor (beta chain) comes out of a study of blood T cell repertoires in COVID-19. The method was immunoSEQ multiplex PCR; TCRdb's version includes in-frame clones alone and lacks a portion of them. The top ten hold under 4% of the sample, which has roughly 500,000 clones, approximately 83% seen once. The CDR3 contains 14 residues. CDR1 is SNHLY and CDR2 is FYNNEI in the germline V gene. With 4 bases removed from V and 0 bases from J, the gap between germline ends came to 6 bases. The receptor comes from a human donor in a cohort sampled during active COVID-19. The sequenced sample consisted of peripheral blood. This sequence joins TRBV2 and TRBJ2-2; the D gene is possibly TRBD1 (5 bases). The CDR3 nucleotides are TGTGCCAGCAGTGGGACATCGAACACCGGGGAGCTGTTTTTT. Translation: CASSGTSNTGELFF.